This TCR beta chain was observed in a study of CD8+CD57+ T cells in acquired aplastic anemia. The study profiled TCR beta VDJ and CDR3 using genomic DNA as template. TCRdb analysed the reads with MiXCR anew, one entry per CDR3 protein. The sample includes 150,000 to 200,000 distinct CDR3 sequences, 55% to 70% of them seen just once. This CDR3 contains 17 residues. CDR1 is DFQATT, CDR2 SNEGSKA, per germline (reference sequence). The V end lost 2 bases, the J end lost 1 base, and 18 bases lay between the germline ends. The table lists this clonotype with many counts. This rearrangement joins TRBV20-1 to TRBJ1-5; no firm D call. The receptor's source is a human donor in good health. The sequencing sample was made of sorted CD4+, CD8+, or CD8+CD57+ T cells (not recorded which) from PBMCs. This chain's CDR3 is CSARPTNRERSNQPQHF. DNA for the CDR3: TGCAGTGCTAGACCCACAAACCGCGAGAGGAGCAATCAGCCCCAGCATTTT.